Below, 20 T cell receptor beta chains from the same sample are listed, as sequenced in a study of blood T cell repertoires in COVID-19 (TCRdb year 2020). Receptors were amplified or captured by the immunoSEQ multiplex PCR assay. TCRdb obtained this table from immuneACCESS and retained in-frame rearrangements with V and J assigned. These tables miss some clones; where compared with another copy, unresolved V genes account for less than half of the shortfall, and the remainder is unexplained. This sample comprises about 250,000 clones, 86% of them detected only once. Of the sample, around 1.5% falls within the top ten clones. The sample was peripheral blood. The receptor source for this set is an older woman who had recovered from COVID-19.

V gene TRBV9 combines with J gene TRBJ2-5; D remains ambiguous. The CDR3 has 14 amino acids. Trimming took off 0 bases at V and 5 bases at J, with 11 bases between the two ends. The germline V gene encodes CDR1 SGDLS and CDR2 YYNGEE. CDR3 in amino acids: CASSVGQAGETQYF. As DNA, the CDR3 is TGTGCCAGCAGCGTAGGGCAGGCTGGGGAGACCCAGTACTTC.

This chain uses TRBV20-1 with TRBJ1-1; tentatively, D is TRBD1 (6 bases). This CDR3 is 17 amino acids long. Trimming took off 3 bases at V and 1 base at J, with 21 bases between the two ends. Germline-derived CDR1 and CDR2 are DFQATT and SNEGSKA (reference sequence). The DNA of the CDR3 is TGCAGTGCTAGTGCCCATGGCCTGACAGGAACGAACACTGAAGCTTTCTTT. Its translation is CSASAHGLTGTNTEAFF.

This clone has a handful of counts. The gene calls are TRBV6-2 or TRBV6-3 and TRBJ2-1; 14 nucleotides agree with TRBD2. The length of the CDR3 is 18 residues. The trim removed 4 bases at V and 6 bases at J, leaving 11 bases unmatched. Germline CDR1 and CDR2: MNHEY and SVGEGT. DNA for the CDR3: TGTGCCAGCAGTTCCAGGACTAGCGGGGGGTTAGACCGCAATGAGCAGTTCTTC. This encodes CASSSRTSGGLDRNEQFF.

The chain links TRBV5-1 to TRBJ2-3, with TRBD2 as a possible D gene (5 bases). CDR1 is SGHRS, CDR2 YFSETQ, per germline. Trimming shortened V by 0 bases and J by 4 bases, and 12 bases separated the two germline ends. This CDR3 contains 15 residues. The CDR3 sequence is CASSLEVGSSDTQYF. The CDR3 bases are TGCGCCAGCAGCTTGGAAGTGGGGAGTTCAGATACGCAGTATTTT.

The CDR3 loop reads CATLAGGLDEQYF. Here the CDR3 DNA reads TGTGCCACTTTAGCGGGGGGTTTGGACGAGCAGTACTTC. V gene TRBV10-3 combines with J gene TRBJ2-7; TRBD2 agrees at 10 bases. The germline gives CDR1 ENHRY, CDR2 SYGVKD. This CDR3 is 13 amino acids long. Unmatched junction bases numbered 8, after V lost 10 bases and J lost 5 bases.

The V and J genes are TRBV27 and TRBJ2-2; TRBD1 agrees at 8 bases. CDR3 length: 15 residues. Unmatched junction bases numbered 10, after V lost 7 bases and J lost 6 bases. Germline CDR1 reads MNHEY; CDR2 reads SMNVEV (reference sequence). In DNA form, the CDR3 reads TGTGCCAGCAAACCACAGGGGGAGGTCCCCGGGGAGCTGTTTTTT. As protein: CASKPQGEVPGELFF.

The rearrangement uses TRBV7-2 and TRBJ1-3; D is perhaps TRBD1 (6 bases). Looked up from germline, CDR1 is SGHTA and CDR2 is FQGNSA. Trimming shortened V by 1 base and J by 0 bases, and 10 bases separated the two germline ends. The CDR3 has 16 residues. CDR3 bases: TGTGCCAGCAGCTTAGTAGGGGGACGCTCTGGAAACACCATATATTTT. Translation gives CASSLVGGRSGNTIYF.

In nucleotides, the CDR3 is TGTGCCAGCAGTTACCCCGAAATACAGGCCTACGAGCAGTACTTC. This encodes CASSYPEIQAYEQYF. J is TRBJ2-7 and V is TRBV6-2 or TRBV6-3; possibly TRBD1 for D (5 bases). V shed 2 bases and J shed 2 bases, with 13 bases lying between them. The CDR3 is made up of 15 amino acids. CDR1 MNHEY and CDR2 SVGEGT come from the germline V gene.

The genes are TRBV28 and TRBJ1-4; tentatively, D is TRBD1 (6 bases). Looked up from germline, CDR1 is MDHEN and CDR2 is SYDVKM. The CDR3 spans 18 residues. Between the trimmed V and J ends, which lost 3 bases and 5 bases, there was a span of 22 bases. This CDR3 reads CASSLSGGARGLNEKLFF. The CDR3 DNA reads TGTGCCAGCAGTTTGAGCGGGGGCGCAAGGGGCCTAAATGAAAAACTGTTTTTT.

This chain connects TRBV7-3 to TRBJ2-1, with a tentative D call TRBD2 (6 bases). The V end lost 6 bases, the J end lost 6 bases, and 9 bases lay between the germline ends. The CDR3 has 12 residues. In germline, CDR1 is SGHTA, CDR2 FQGTGA. The CDR3 DNA sequence: TGTGCCAGCAGTCCCGGGGGCAATGAGCAGTTCTTC. It yields the protein CASSPGGNEQFF. The whole variable domain, filled in from reference TRBV7-3 and TRBJ2-1, reads GAGVSQTPSNKVTEKGKYVELRCDPISGHTALYWYRQSLGQGPEFLIYFQGTGAADDSGLPNDRFFAVRPEGSVSTLKIQRTERGDSAVYLCASSPGGNEQFFGPGTRLTVL.

The chain carries TRBV27 and TRBJ1-1; a possible D gene is TRBD1 (5 bases). The CDR3 runs 16 residues. The ends were cut back, 1 base at V and 1 base at J, with 13 bases in the middle. Germline assignment: CDR1 MNHEY and CDR2 SMNVEV (reference sequence). For the CDR3, the DNA is TGTGCCAGCAGTTTATGGAGACCCAGGGCGAACACTGAAGCTTTCTTT. It specifies CASSLWRPRANTEAFF.

The gene calls are TRBV13 and TRBJ2-5; possible D gene TRBD1, 8 bases. V was shortened by 4 bases and J by 5 bases, with 20 bases between the two germline ends. Germline assignment: CDR1 PRHDT and CDR2 FYEKMQ (reference sequence). This CDR3 is built from 16 residues. The CDR3 loop reads CASSSIFGQGGETQYF. The CDR3 region has the DNA TGTGCCAGCAGCTCGATCTTCGGACAGGGAGGGGAGACCCAGTACTTC.

This sequence joins TRBV27 and TRBJ1-5, with 8 bases identical to TRBD1. Losses at the gene ends were 6 bases for V and 3 bases for J; bases not matched to a gene: 4. The CDR3 spans 14 residues. Germline V lookup: CDR1 MNHEY, CDR2 SMNVEV (reference sequence). The CDR3 bases are TGTGCCAGCAGACCAGGGGGCAACAATCAGCCCCAGCATTTT. Translated: CASRPGGNNQPQHF.

The chain links TRBV3-1 (or the pseudogene TRBV3-2) to TRBJ2-5; 9 nucleotides agree with TRBD2. With V trimmed by 4 bases and J by 1 base, 19 bases remained unmatched. Germline CDR1 is LGHDT and CDR2 is YNNKEL (reference sequence). The CDR3 has 20 residues. CDR3 sequence: CASSLGVEGLSGGSQETQYF. CDR3 DNA: TGTGCCAGCAGCCTAGGGGTGGAGGGTCTCAGCGGGGGGTCCCAAGAGACCCAGTACTTC.

The chain is built from TRBV5-4 and TRBJ1-4, with D possibly being TRBD1 (6 bases). The CDR3 has 15 amino acids. From germline, CDR1 is SGHNT and CDR2 YYREEE (reference sequence). Trimming took 4 bases from V and 4 from J, leaving 14 bases between them. This CDR3 is CASSNQGGVNEKLFF. The CDR3 DNA sequence: TGTGCCAGCAGCAACCAAGGGGGAGTTAATGAAAAACTGTTTTTT. Filled out from reference TRBV5-4 and TRBJ1-4, the complete variable domain reads ETGVTQSPTHLIKTRGQQVTLRCSSQSGHNTVSWYQQALGQGPQFIFQYYREEENGRGNFPPRFSGLQFPNYSSELNVNALELDDSALYLCASSNQGGVNEKLFFGSGTQLSVL.

The chain carries TRBV19 and TRBJ2-1; 8 nucleotides align to TRBD1. This CDR3 region has 16 residues. Germline V CDR1 and CDR2: LNHDA, SQIVND (reference sequence). V lost 5 bases, J lost 7 bases, and 13 bases stayed unmatched. CDR3 in DNA: TGTGCCAGTAGTGTAAGCTTAGCCGGGACAGGAAATGAGCAGTTCTTC. It specifies CASSVSLAGTGNEQFF.

The V gene is TRBV9, the J gene TRBJ1-5, with D possibly matching TRBD1 (6 bases). Germline V gene lookup returns CDR1 SGDLS and CDR2 YYNGEE. The V end lost 2 bases, the J end lost 3 bases, and 12 bases lay between the germline ends. The CDR3 runs 15 residues. The CDR3 DNA sequence: TGTGCCAGCAGCGTTTCCGGACAGACCAATCAGCCCCAGCATTTT. This gives the protein CASSVSGQTNQPQHF. Complete variable domain (other parts from reference TRBV9 and TRBJ1-5): DSGVTQTPKHLITATGQRVTLRCSPRSGDLSVYWYQQSLDQGLQFLIQYYNGEERAKGNILERFSAQQFPDLHSELNLSSLELGDSALYFCASSVSGQTNQPQHFGDGTRLSIL.

This clone has only a few counts. This rearrangement joins TRBV7-9 to TRBJ2-2; D gene uncertain. CDR3 length: 13 amino acids. The germline CDR1 and CDR2 sequences are SEHNR and FQNEAQ (reference sequence). Trimming cost V 5 bases and J 4 bases, with 8 bases left between them. The CDR3 DNA follows: TGTGCCAGCAGCCAACAGTTCACCGGGGAGCTGTTTTTT. Protein product: CASSQQFTGELFF.

The V call is TRBV9, the J call TRBJ1-2; D remains unclear. CDR3 length equals 13 residues. Germline assignment: CDR1 SGDLS and CDR2 YYNGEE. Trimming took off 5 bases at V and 7 bases at J, with 15 bases between the two ends. As DNA, the CDR3 is TGTGCCAGCAGAGCCCGCCAAGAAGTTGGCTACACCTTC. Protein sequence: CASRARQEVGYTF.

This rearrangement joins TRBV6-1 to TRBJ1-1; 8 positions agree with TRBD1. Trimming cost V 1 base and J 7 bases; bases outside gene matches: 8. CDR3 length: 15 residues. The germline V gene has CDR1 MNHNS and CDR2 SASEGT. The CDR3 reads CASSEGIPGQVEAFF. The CDR3 region has the DNA TGTGCCAGCAGTGAAGGAATCCCGGGACAGGTTGAAGCTTTCTTT.